In this sample, the clone carrying this T cell receptor (beta chain) turned up many times. This sample is drawn from a study of T cells in Graves' hyperthyroidism and ophthalmopathy. RNA transcripts served as the template for amplifying TCR beta CDR3 regions. First-round RT-PCR of the TCR CDR3 relied on the HTBI primer set. TCRdb re-called the multiplex PCR reads through MiXCR, storing one row per CDR3 protein. Here the sample spans 350,000 to 450,000 distinct CDR3 sequences, over 13% being singletons. Sequenced: blood. This clonotype was obtained from a middle-aged man with Graves' ophthalmopathy.

The DNA of the CDR3 is TGCAGTGCTAGGACAGGGGGCTACGAGCAGTACTTC. Translated, it gives CSARTGGYEQYF. This chain connects TRBV20-1 to TRBJ2-7; 9 bases agree with TRBD1. Germline loops: CDR1 DFQATT, CDR2 SNEGSKA (reference sequence). This CDR3 has 12 residues. V gave up 3 bases and J gave up 3 bases; unmatched junction bases: 0.